This T cell receptor beta chain came from a study of chemoradiotherapy in HPV16-positive cancers. As for the study in general: Candidate HPV-specific clones and shared TCR motifs came from a couple of HPV16-positive patients. General observations from the study: Functional assays defining HPV-specific T cells used only a couple of HPV16-positive patients.

From germline, CDR1 is KGHSH and CDR2 LQKENI. V lost 2 bases and J 0 bases, leaving 21 bases between the germline ends. The CDR3 consists of 19 residues. Notes on this clone: Its antigen remains unidentified.

The method was immunoSEQ multiplex PCR; TCRdb's version includes in-frame clones alone and lacks a portion of them. This table holds more than 20,000 clones, 70% to 90% found once. The TCR sequence derives from a human donor with HPV-associated anogenital cancer. The chain combines TRBV18 with TRBJ2-3; the D gene is possibly TRBD1 (6 bases). The specimen was blood, collected from a patient who underwent chemoradiotherapy. CDR3 DNA sequence: TGTGCCAGCTCACCAGCCCCCGGGACATCTTACGCTAGCACAGATACGCAGTATTTT. Translation gives CASSPAPGTSYASTDTQYF. The variable domain in full, with the rest retrieved from reference TRBV18 and TRBJ2-3, is NAGVMQNPRHLVRRRGQEARLRCSPMKGHSHVYWYRQLPEEGLKFMVYLQKENIIDESGMPKERFSAEFPKEGPSILRIQQVVRGDSAAYFCASSPAPGTSYASTDTQYFGPGTRLTVL.